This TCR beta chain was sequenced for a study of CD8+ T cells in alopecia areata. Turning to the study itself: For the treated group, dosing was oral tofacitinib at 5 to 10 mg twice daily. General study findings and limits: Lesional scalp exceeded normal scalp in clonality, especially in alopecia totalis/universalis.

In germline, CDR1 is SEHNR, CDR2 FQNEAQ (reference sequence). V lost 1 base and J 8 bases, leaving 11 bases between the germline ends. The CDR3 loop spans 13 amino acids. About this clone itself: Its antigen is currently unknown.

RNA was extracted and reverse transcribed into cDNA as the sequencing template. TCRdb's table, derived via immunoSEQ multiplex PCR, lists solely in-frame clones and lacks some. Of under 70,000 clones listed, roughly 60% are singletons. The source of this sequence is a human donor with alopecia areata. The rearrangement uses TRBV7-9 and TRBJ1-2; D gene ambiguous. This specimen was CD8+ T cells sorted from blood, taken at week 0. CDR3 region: CASSLGATRGYTF. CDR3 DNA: TGTGCCAGCAGCTTAGGGGCCACCCGAGGCTACACCTTC.